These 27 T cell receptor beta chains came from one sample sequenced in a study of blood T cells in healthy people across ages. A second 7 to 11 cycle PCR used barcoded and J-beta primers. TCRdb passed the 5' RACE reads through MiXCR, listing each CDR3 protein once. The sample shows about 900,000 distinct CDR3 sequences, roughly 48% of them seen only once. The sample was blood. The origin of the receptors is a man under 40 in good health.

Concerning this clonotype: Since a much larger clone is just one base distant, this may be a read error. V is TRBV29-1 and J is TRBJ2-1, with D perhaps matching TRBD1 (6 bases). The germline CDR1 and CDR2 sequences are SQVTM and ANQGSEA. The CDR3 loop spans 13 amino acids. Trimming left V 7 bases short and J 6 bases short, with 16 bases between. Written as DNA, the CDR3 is TGCAGCGCTGAGGACAGCGGATTCAATGAGCAGTTCTTC. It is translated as CSAEDSGFNEQFF.

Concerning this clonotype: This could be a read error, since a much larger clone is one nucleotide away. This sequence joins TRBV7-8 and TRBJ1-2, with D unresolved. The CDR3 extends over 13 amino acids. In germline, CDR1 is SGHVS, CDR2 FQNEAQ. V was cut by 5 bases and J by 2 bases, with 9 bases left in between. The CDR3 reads CASSALSNYGYTF. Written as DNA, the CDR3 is TGTGCCAGCAGCGCCCTCTCCAACTATGGCTACACCTTC.

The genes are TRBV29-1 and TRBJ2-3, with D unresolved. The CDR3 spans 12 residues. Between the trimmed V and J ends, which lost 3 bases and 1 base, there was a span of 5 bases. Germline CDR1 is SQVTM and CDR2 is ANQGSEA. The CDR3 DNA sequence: TGCAGCGTTGAGGACGGCACAGATACGCAGTATTTT. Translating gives CSVEDGTDTQYF.

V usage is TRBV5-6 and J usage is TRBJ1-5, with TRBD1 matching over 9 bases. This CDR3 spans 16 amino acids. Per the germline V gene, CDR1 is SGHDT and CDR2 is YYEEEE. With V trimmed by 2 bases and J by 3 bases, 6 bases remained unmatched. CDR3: CASSLGQGSSNQPQHF. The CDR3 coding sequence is TGTGCCAGCAGCTTAGGACAGGGGTCCTCCAATCAGCCCCAGCATTTT.

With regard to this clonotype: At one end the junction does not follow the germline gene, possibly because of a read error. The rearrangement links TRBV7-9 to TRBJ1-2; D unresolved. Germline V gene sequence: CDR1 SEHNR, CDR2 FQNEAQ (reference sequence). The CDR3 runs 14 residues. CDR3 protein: CASSPEAGNYGCTF. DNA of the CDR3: TGTGCCAGCAGCCCAGAGGCGGGGAACTATGGCTGCACCTTC.

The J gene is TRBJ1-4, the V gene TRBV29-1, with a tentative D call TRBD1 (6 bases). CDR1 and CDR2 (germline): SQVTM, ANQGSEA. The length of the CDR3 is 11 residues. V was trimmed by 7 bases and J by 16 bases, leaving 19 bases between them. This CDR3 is CSARQSGAWFF. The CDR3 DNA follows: TGCAGCGCTCGACAGTCGGGGGCATGGTTTTTT.

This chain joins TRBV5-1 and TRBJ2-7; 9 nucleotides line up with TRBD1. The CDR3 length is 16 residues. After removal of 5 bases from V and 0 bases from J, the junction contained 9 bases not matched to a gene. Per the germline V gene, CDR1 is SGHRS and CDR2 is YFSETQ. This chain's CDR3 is CASSYGPGQGSYEQYF. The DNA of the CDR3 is TGCGCCAGCAGTTACGGCCCGGGACAGGGCTCCTACGAGCAGTACTTC.

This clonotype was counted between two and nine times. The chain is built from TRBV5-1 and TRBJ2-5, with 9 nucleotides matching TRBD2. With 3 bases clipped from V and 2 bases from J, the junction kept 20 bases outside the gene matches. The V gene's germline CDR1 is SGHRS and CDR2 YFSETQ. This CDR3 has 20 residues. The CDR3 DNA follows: TGCGCCAGCAGCTCTCAAGGCGTGACTAGCGGAGTTCCCACGCAAGAGACCCAGTACTTC. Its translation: CASSSQGVTSGVPTQETQYF.

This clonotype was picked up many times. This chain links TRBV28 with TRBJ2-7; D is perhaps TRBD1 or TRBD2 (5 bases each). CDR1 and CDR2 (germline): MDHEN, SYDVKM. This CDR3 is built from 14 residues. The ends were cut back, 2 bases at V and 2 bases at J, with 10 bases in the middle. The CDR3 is CASSLTQGAYEQYF. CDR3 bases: TGTGCCAGCAGTTTAACCCAGGGAGCCTACGAGCAGTACTTC.

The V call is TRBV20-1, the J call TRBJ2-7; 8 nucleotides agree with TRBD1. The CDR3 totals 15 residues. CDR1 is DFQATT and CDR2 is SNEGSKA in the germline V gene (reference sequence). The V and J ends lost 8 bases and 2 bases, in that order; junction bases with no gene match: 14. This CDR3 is CSTAFGGQGPYEQYF. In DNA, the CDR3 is TGCAGTACTGCGTTCGGAGGACAGGGACCCTACGAGCAGTACTTC.

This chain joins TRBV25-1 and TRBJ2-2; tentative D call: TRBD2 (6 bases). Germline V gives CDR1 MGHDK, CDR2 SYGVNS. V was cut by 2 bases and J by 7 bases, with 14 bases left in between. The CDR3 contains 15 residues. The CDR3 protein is CASSERDWKGGELFF. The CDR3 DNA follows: TGTGCCAGCAGTGAACGGGACTGGAAGGGCGGGGAGCTGTTTTTT. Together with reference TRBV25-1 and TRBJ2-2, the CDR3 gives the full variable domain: EADIYQTPRYLVIGTGKKITLECSQTMGHDKMYWYQQDPGMELHLIHYSYGVNSTEKGDLSSESTVSRIRTEHFPLTLESARPSHTSQYLCASSERDWKGGELFFGEGSRLTVL.

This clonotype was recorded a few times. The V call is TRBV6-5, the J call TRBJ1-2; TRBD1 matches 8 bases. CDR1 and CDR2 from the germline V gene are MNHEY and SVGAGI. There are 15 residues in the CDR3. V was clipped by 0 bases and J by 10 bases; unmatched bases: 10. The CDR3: CASSYSDRGSDVYTF. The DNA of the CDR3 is TGTGCCAGCAGTTACTCCGACAGGGGATCTGACGTCTACACCTTC.

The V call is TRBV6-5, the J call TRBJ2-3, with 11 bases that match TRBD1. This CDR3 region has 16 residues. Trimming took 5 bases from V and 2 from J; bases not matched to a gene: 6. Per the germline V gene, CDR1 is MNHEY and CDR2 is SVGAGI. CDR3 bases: TGTGCCAGCAGTGCCGGGACAGGGGGTTACACAGATACGCAGTATTTT. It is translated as CASSAGTGGYTDTQYF.

CDR3 amino acids: CASSQDNQGAGGYTF. DNA of the CDR3: TGTGCCAGCAGCCAAGATAATCAGGGGGCGGGCGGCTACACCTTC. The chain has TRBV4-2 and TRBJ1-2; 8 bases agree with TRBD1. The CDR3 extends over 15 amino acids. V gave up 0 bases and J gave up 8 bases; unmatched junction bases: 8. Per germline, CDR1 LGHNA and CDR2 YNFKEQ.

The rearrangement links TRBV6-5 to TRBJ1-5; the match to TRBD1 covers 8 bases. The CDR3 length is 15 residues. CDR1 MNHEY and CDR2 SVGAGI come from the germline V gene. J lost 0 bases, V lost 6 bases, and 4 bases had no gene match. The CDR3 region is CASRTGVYSNQPQHF. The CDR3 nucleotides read TGTGCCAGCAGGACAGGGGTTTATAGCAATCAGCCCCAGCATTTT.

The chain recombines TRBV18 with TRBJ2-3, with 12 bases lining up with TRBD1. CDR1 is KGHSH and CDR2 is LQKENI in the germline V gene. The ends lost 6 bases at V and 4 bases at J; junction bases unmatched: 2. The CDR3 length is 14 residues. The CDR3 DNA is TGTGCCAGCTCCGGGACAGGGGGCGCAGATACGCAGTATTTT. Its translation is CASSGTGGADTQYF.

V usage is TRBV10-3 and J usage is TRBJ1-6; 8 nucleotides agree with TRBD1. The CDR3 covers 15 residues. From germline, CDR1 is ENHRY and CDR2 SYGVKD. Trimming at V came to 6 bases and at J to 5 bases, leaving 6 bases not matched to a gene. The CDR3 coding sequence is TGTGCCATCAGAAAGGACAGGGCGAATAATTCACCCCTCCACTTT. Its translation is CAIRKDRANNSPLHF.

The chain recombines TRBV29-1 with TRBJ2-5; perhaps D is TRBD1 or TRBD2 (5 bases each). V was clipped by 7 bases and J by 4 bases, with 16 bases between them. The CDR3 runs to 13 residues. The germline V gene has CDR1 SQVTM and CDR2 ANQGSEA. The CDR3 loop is CSGGSLGGETQYF. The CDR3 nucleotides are TGCAGCGGGGGGAGCTTGGGTGGAGAGACCCAGTACTTC.

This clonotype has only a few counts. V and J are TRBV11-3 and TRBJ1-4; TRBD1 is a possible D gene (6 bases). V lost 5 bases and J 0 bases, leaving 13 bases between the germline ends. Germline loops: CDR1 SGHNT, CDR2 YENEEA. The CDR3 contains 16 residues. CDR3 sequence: CASSPTWTATNEKLFF. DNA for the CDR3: TGTGCCAGCAGCCCCACTTGGACAGCAACTAATGAAAAACTGTTTTTT.

This chain's CDR3 is CASRQTINTEAFF. CDR3 DNA sequence: TGTGCCAGCAGGCAGACGATTAACACTGAAGCTTTCTTT. This sequence joins TRBV6-1 and TRBJ1-1; unclear D gene. The V gene's germline CDR1 is MNHNS and CDR2 SASEGT. This CDR3 region has 13 residues. The V and J ends lost 6 bases and 2 bases respectively, with 10 bases between them.

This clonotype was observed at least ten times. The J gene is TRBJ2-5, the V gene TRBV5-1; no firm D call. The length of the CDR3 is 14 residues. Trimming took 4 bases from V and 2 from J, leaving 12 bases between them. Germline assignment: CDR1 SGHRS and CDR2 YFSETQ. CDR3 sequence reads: CASSHPSRQETQYF. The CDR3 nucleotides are TGCGCCAGCAGCCACCCCTCGCGGCAAGAGACCCAGTACTTC.

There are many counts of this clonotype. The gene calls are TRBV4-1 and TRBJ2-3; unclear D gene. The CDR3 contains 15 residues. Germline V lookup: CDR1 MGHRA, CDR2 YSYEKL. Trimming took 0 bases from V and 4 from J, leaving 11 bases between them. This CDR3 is CASSQDPARADTQYF. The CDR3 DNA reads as TGCGCCAGCAGCCAAGACCCAGCACGGGCAGATACGCAGTATTTT.

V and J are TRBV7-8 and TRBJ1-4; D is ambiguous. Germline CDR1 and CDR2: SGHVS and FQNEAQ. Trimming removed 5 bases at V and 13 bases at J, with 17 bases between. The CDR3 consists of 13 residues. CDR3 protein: CASSQNSGSGLFF. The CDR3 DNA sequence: TGTGCCAGCAGCCAGAACTCCGGGTCTGGACTGTTTTTT. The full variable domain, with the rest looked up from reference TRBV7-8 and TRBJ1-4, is GAGVSQSPRYKVAKRGQDVALRCDPISGHVSLFWYQQALGQGPEFLTYFQNEAQLDKSGLPSDRFFAERPEGSVSTLKIQRTQQEDSAVYLCASSQNSGSGLFFGSGTQLSVL.

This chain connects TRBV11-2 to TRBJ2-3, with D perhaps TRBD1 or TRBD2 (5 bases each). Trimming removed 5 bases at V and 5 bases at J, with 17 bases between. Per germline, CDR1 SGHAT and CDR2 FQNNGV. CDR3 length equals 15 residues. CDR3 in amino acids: CASSPWGTGGDTQYF. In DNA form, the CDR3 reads TGTGCCAGCAGCCCATGGGGAACAGGAGGAGATACGCAGTATTTT. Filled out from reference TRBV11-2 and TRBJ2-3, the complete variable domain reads EAGVAQSPRYKIIEKRQSVAFWCNPISGHATLYWYQQILGQGPKLLIQFQNNGVVDDSQLPKDRFSAERLKGVDSTLKIQPAKLEDSAVYLCASSPWGTGGDTQYFGPGTRLTVL.

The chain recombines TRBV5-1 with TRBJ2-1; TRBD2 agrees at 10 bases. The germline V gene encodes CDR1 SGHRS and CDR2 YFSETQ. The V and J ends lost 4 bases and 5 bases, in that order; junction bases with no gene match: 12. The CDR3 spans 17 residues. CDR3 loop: CASSQAQGGLADNEQFF. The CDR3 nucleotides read TGCGCCAGCAGCCAAGCACAGGGAGGACTAGCGGACAATGAGCAGTTCTTC.

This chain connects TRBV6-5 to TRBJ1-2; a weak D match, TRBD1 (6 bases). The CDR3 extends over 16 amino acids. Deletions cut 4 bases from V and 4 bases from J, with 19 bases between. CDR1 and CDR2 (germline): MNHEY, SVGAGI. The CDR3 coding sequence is TGTGCCAGCAGTTCTTCTGGGGGGGGCTCTTTCTATGGCTACACCTTC. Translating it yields CASSSSGGGSFYGYTF.

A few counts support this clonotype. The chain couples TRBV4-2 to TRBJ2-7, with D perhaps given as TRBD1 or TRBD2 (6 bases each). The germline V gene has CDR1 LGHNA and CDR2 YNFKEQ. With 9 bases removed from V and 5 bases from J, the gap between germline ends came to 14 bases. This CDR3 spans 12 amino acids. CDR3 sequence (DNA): TGTGCCAGTGGATCGGGGGCTAACGAGCAGTACTTC. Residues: CASGSGANEQYF.